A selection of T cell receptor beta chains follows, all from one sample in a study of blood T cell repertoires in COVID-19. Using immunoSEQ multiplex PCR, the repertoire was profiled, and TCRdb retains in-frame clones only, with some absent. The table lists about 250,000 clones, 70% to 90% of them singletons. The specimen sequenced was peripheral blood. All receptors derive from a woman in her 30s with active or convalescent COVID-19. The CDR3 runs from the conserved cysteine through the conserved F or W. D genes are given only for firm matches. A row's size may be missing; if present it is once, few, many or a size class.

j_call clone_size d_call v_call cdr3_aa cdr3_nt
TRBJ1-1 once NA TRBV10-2 CASSDNLNTEAFF TGCGCCAGCAGTGACAACTTGAACACTGAAGCTTTCTTT
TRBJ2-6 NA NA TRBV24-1 CATSDFWANADAGSGANVLTF TGTGCCACCAGTGATTTTTGGGCCAACGCAGACGCCGGATCTGGGGCCAACGTCCTGACTTTC
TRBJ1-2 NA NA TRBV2 CASPHLGAGRDYGYTF TGTGCCAGCCCTCACTTAGGGGCAGGTCGGGACTATGGCTACACCTTC
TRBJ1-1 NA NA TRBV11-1 CASTRAGNTEAFF TGTGCCAGCACCAGAGCAGGTAACACTGAAGCTTTCTTT
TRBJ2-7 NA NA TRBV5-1 CASSLGPEAYEQYF TGCGCCAGCAGCTTGGGCCCAGAAGCCTACGAGCAGTACTTC
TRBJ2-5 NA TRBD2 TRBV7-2 CASSLMFSGGSSFETQYF TGTGCCAGCAGCTTAATGTTTAGCGGGGGGTCTTCTTTCGAGACCCAGTACTTC
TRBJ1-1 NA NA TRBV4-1 CASSQDSKNTEAFF TGCGCCAGCAGCCAAGATTCCAAGAACACTGAAGCTTTCTTT
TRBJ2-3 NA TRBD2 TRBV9 CASSILAGGWADTQYF TGTGCCAGCAGCATACTAGCGGGGGGATGGGCAGATACGCAGTATTTT
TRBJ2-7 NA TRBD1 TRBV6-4 CATGQGAEQYF TGTGCCACCGGACAGGGGGCAGAGCAGTACTTC
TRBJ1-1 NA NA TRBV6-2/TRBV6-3 CASSYEVGNTEAFF TGTGCCAGCAGTTACGAGGTCGGGAACACTGAAGCTTTCTTT
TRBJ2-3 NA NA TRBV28 CASSHRDMDYTQYF TGTGCCAGCAGTCACCGGGACATGGATTACACGCAGTATTTT
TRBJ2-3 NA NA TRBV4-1 CASSQGGGKGDTQYF TGCGCCAGCAGCCAAGGAGGGGGTAAGGGGGATACGCAGTATTTT
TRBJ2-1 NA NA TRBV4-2 CASSQKRVDNEQFF TGTGCCAGCAGCCAAAAGCGGGTGGACAATGAGCAGTTCTTC
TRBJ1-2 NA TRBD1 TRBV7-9 CASSPSPGGIDGYTF TGTGCCAGCAGCCCGAGCCCAGGGGGCATAGATGGCTACACCTTC
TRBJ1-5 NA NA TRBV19 CASSIPGVGNQPQHF TGTGCCAGTAGTATCCCCGGGGTGGGCAATCAGCCCCAGCATTTT
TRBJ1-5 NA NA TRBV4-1 CASSQEWQGGQPQHF TGCGCCAGCAGCCAAGAATGGCAGGGAGGGCAGCCCCAGCATTTT
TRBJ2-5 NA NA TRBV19 CASSTNLQGETQYF TGTGCCAGTAGTACTAACCTACAGGGTGAGACCCAGTACTTC
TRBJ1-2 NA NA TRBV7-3 CASSSFPGEGYGYTF TGTGCCAGCAGCTCCTTCCCGGGGGAGGGCTATGGCTACACCTTC
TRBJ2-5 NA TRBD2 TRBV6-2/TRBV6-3 CASSFRTSGGETQYF TGTGCCAGCAGTTTCCGGACTAGCGGGGGGGAGACCCAGTACTTC
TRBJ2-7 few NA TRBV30 CAWTEEGLISYEQYF TGTGCCTGGACCGAGGAGGGACTTATCTCCTACGAGCAGTACTTC
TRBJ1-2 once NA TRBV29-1 CSVVAGDYGYTF TGCAGCGTTGTGGCAGGGGACTATGGCTACACCTTC